This is a list of T cell receptor beta chains from one sample in a study of PD-1 blockade in classical Hodgkin lymphoma. Some clones are missing from TCRdb's copy, which holds only in-frame ones; the method was immunoSEQ multiplex PCR. Among roughly 150,000 clones listed, approximately 80% were seen once. Specimen: peripheral blood mononuclear cells (PBMCs), collected before the second cycle of nivolumab. These receptors were taken from a human donor with classical Hodgkin lymphoma. Each CDR3 is given without its conserved first and last residue. D genes are given only for firm matches. Expanded clones get a size class; other rows say once, few or many, or leave the size out.

j_gene: TRBJ1-1; v_gene: TRBV5-1; abundance: once; d_gene: -; CDR3aa: ASSLDVAQGTTEAF
j_gene: TRBJ2-5; v_gene: TRBV19; abundance: -; d_gene: -; CDR3aa: ASSDFGMRETQY
j_gene: TRBJ1-1; v_gene: TRBV6-5; abundance: few; d_gene: -; CDR3aa: ASRRNTEAF
j_gene: TRBJ1-2; v_gene: TRBV19; abundance: once; d_gene: -; CDR3aa: ASSRADTHYGYT
j_gene: TRBJ2-1; v_gene: TRBV6-4; abundance: -; d_gene: -; CDR3aa: ASSAESSYNEQF
j_gene: TRBJ2-7; v_gene: TRBV5-1; abundance: -; d_gene: -; CDR3aa: ASSLAGPSVWIGEQY
j_gene: TRBJ1-1; v_gene: TRBV6-5; abundance: -; d_gene: -; CDR3aa: ASSYSPDLVTEAF
j_gene: TRBJ1-5; v_gene: TRBV18; abundance: -; d_gene: -; CDR3aa: ASSPRIGNQPQH
j_gene: TRBJ2-3; v_gene: TRBV7-2; abundance: -; d_gene: -; CDR3aa: ASSPSGWTRTDTQY
j_gene: TRBJ1-2; v_gene: TRBV10-3; abundance: few; d_gene: -; CDR3aa: AISDGDGYGYT
j_gene: TRBJ2-7; v_gene: TRBV10-3; abundance: medium-sized; d_gene: -; CDR3aa: AITPGGEQY
j_gene: TRBJ2-3; v_gene: TRBV5-1; abundance: -; d_gene: -; CDR3aa: ASTRTSGTDTQY
j_gene: TRBJ1-6; v_gene: TRBV27; abundance: -; d_gene: -; CDR3aa: ASSSGLNSPLH
j_gene: TRBJ2-7; v_gene: TRBV5-1; abundance: -; d_gene: -; CDR3aa: ASSQRQVAYEQY
j_gene: TRBJ2-3; v_gene: TRBV4-3; abundance: -; d_gene: -; CDR3aa: ASSQGISTDTQY
j_gene: TRBJ2-7; v_gene: TRBV6-5; abundance: few; d_gene: -; CDR3aa: ASSERSYEQY
j_gene: TRBJ1-2; v_gene: TRBV19; abundance: -; d_gene: TRBD1; CDR3aa: ASSIDRGGNYGYT
j_gene: TRBJ1-1; v_gene: TRBV6-1; abundance: -; d_gene: -; CDR3aa: ASSRDSEAF
j_gene: TRBJ2-3; v_gene: TRBV6-1; abundance: -; d_gene: TRBD1; CDR3aa: ASSSDRAADTQY
j_gene: TRBJ2-1; v_gene: TRBV6-5; abundance: -; d_gene: -; CDR3aa: ASSYSTEQF
j_gene: TRBJ2-1; v_gene: TRBV9; abundance: -; d_gene: -; CDR3aa: ASSPNYNEQF
j_gene: TRBJ2-3; v_gene: TRBV7-3; abundance: -; d_gene: -; CDR3aa: ASSSGSSTDTQY
j_gene: TRBJ1-3; v_gene: TRBV5-1; abundance: -; d_gene: -; CDR3aa: ASSLETAGNTIY
j_gene: TRBJ1-5; v_gene: TRBV10-3; abundance: -; d_gene: -; CDR3aa: AISQGSNQPQH
j_gene: TRBJ2-4; v_gene: TRBV30; abundance: -; d_gene: -; CDR3aa: AWSVGDIQY
j_gene: TRBJ1-1; v_gene: TRBV6-5; abundance: -; d_gene: TRBD1; CDR3aa: ASTSNRGRTEAF
j_gene: TRBJ2-5; v_gene: TRBV7-9; abundance: -; d_gene: TRBD2; CDR3aa: ASSPSGGAPETQY
j_gene: TRBJ1-2; v_gene: TRBV5-6; abundance: few; d_gene: -; CDR3aa: ASSSGQFYGYT
j_gene: TRBJ2-5; v_gene: TRBV2; abundance: once; d_gene: TRBD1; CDR3aa: ASSLTGGTQETQY
j_gene: TRBJ1-5; v_gene: TRBV7-2; abundance: once; d_gene: -; CDR3aa: ASSSRDGPDQPQH
j_gene: TRBJ1-5; v_gene: TRBV6-6; abundance: -; d_gene: -; CDR3aa: ASSPKAGTSQPQH
j_gene: TRBJ2-3; v_gene: TRBV6-5; abundance: -; d_gene: -; CDR3aa: ASSYRGTRVTDTQY
j_gene: TRBJ1-3; v_gene: TRBV7-9; abundance: -; d_gene: -; CDR3aa: ASSLAGLSGNTIY
j_gene: TRBJ1-3; v_gene: TRBV29-1; abundance: once; d_gene: -; CDR3aa: SVAGLSGNTIY
j_gene: TRBJ2-7; v_gene: TRBV7-3; abundance: -; d_gene: TRBD1; CDR3aa: ASSQGQGLYEQY
j_gene: TRBJ1-5; v_gene: TRBV2; abundance: -; d_gene: TRBD1; CDR3aa: ASSGWTGGAIGNQPQH
j_gene: TRBJ2-3; v_gene: TRBV25-1; abundance: -; d_gene: -; CDR3aa: ASSRTGSADTQY
j_gene: TRBJ2-3; v_gene: TRBV10-3; abundance: -; d_gene: -; CDR3aa: AISESTAGTDTQY
j_gene: TRBJ2-4; v_gene: TRBV7-2; abundance: -; d_gene: -; CDR3aa: ASSGQGMLAKNIQY
j_gene: TRBJ1-1; v_gene: TRBV9; abundance: -; d_gene: -; CDR3aa: ASSVFVNTEAF
j_gene: TRBJ2-1; v_gene: TRBV5-4; abundance: -; d_gene: TRBD2; CDR3aa: ASSPSIGVGGNEQF